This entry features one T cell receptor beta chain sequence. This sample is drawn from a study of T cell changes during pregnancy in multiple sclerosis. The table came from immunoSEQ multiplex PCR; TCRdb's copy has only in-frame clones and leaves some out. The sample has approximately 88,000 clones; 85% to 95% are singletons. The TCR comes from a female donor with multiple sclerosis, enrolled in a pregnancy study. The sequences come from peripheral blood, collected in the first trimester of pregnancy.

CDR3 loop: CASSTGLARLQETQYF. Written as DNA, the CDR3 is TGTGCCAGTAGTACCGGACTAGCGAGATTACAAGAGACCCAGTACTTC. The genes are TRBV19 and TRBJ2-5, with 9 bases fitting TRBD2. The CDR3 consists of 16 residues. CDR1 LNHDA and CDR2 SQIVND come from the germline V gene (reference sequence). The ends lost 4 bases at V and 2 bases at J; junction bases unmatched: 8.